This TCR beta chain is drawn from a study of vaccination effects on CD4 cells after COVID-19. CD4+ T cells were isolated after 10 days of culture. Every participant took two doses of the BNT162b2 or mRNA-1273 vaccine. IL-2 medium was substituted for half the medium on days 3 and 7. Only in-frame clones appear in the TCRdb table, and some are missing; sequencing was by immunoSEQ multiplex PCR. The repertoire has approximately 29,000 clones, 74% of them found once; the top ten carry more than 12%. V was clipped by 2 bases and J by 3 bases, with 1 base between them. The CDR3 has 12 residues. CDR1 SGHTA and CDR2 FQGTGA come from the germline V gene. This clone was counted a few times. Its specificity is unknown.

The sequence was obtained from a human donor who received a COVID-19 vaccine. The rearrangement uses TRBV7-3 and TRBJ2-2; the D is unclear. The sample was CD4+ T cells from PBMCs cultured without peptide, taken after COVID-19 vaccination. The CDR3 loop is CASSLDTGELFF. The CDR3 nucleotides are TGTGCCAGCAGCTTAGACACCGGGGAGCTGTTTTTT.